This record looks at one T cell receptor beta chain sequence and its context. Antigen specificity is unknown. The data stem from a study of T cell responses to AZD1222 COVID-19 vaccine. J gave up 1 base and V 3 bases, and 4 bases lay outside the gene matches. The germline CDR1 and CDR2 sequences are LGHNT and FRNRAP. The CDR3 runs to 16 residues. The protocol was immunoSEQ multiplex PCR, while the TCRdb copy is restricted to in-frame clones and leaves out a portion. This sample has some 130,000 clones; around 93% occur once, and the top ten carry under 10%. Regarding the study as a whole: Repertoire sampling occurred only after the peak T cell response.

The chain recombines TRBV12-5 with TRBJ2-2; 8 positions agree with TRBD2. The sample in question was peripheral blood, obtained on day 0 of AZD1222 vaccination. This TCR derives from an adult in good health. The chain's CDR3 is CASGLGLAGNTGELFF. In nucleotides, the CDR3 is TGTGCTAGTGGTTTAGGGCTAGCGGGGAACACCGGGGAGCTGTTTTTT.